This TCR beta chain comes out of a study of shared clonotypes between healthy human individuals. Overall study results and limits: Exclusively blood specimens were collected; tissue repertoires likely differ. A few donors held 4.5% to 5% of naive CD4 clonotypes in common.

TCRdb's copy holds only in-frame clones and misses some; the assay was immunoSEQ multiplex PCR. The sample has 2.3 million or so clones; just over 90% are singletons. Concerning this clone itself: Its target is not known.

Per germline, CDR1 SNHLY and CDR2 FYNNEI. Germline trimming cut 5 bases from V and 2 bases from J; bases unmatched to any gene: 4. The CDR3 consists of 15 residues. Sequencing input: naive CD4+ T cells from PBMCs. The subset was: CD45RA+ positively selected. This receptor was taken from a man between 18 and 35 years old in good health. Some clones in this sample may be carry-over from other donors' samples. The rearrangement links TRBV2 to TRBJ1-2, with 11 bases fitting TRBD1. This CDR3 is CASSQGQGGNYGYTF. The CDR3 nucleotides are TGTGCCAGCAGTCAGGGACAGGGGGGCAACTATGGCTACACCTTC.